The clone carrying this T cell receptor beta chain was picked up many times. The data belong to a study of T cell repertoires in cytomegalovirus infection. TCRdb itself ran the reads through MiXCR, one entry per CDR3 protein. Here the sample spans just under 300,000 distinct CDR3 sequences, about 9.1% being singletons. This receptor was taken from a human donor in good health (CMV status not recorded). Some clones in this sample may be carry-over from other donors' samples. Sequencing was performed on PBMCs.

CDR3 region: CASSQDGGGFTDTQYF. CDR3 in DNA: TGCGCCAGCAGCCAAGACGGCGGGGGATTCACAGATACGCAGTATTTT. The chain couples TRBV4-3 to TRBJ2-3; 7 nucleotides match TRBD2. This CDR3 spans 16 amino acids. Germline assignment: CDR1 LGHNA and CDR2 YSLEER. V lost 0 bases to trimming and J lost 2 bases; unmatched junction nucleotides: 5.